Below, 23 T cell receptor beta chains from the same sample are listed, as sequenced in a study of beta chain features in type 1 diabetes. The study reverse transcribed the entire isolated RNA, so it sequenced expressed TCRB transcripts. The method was immunoSEQ multiplex PCR; TCRdb's version includes in-frame clones alone and lacks a portion of them. Counted here are around 300,000 clones, around 13% occurring once; the ten biggest clones make up more than 6.5%. The sequencing input was central memory CD4+ T cells from blood. The receptors stem from a man aged 25 to 45 in good health.

The chain employs TRBV7-6 and TRBJ2-4, with D maybe TRBD1 (6 bases). Trimming took off 5 bases at V and 1 base at J, with 18 bases between the two ends. From germline, CDR1 is SGHVS and CDR2 FNYEAQ. CDR3 length equals 17 residues. CDR3 bases: TGTGCCAGCAGCCCTAGTCCCAGGGGAATGGCCAAAAACATTCAGTACTTC. Encoded protein: CASSPSPRGMAKNIQYF.

The rearrangement joins TRBV30 to TRBJ2-5; D ambiguous. Germline CDR1 GTSNPN, CDR2 SVGIG (reference sequence). V was trimmed by 4 bases and J by 7 bases, leaving 19 bases between them. The CDR3 has 14 residues. The CDR3 DNA reads TGTGCCTGGATGGCCCGAGGCGCCCCGGGGACCCAGTACTTC. It encodes CAWMARGAPGTQYF.

The rearrangement uses TRBV11-3 and TRBJ1-1, with D tentatively TRBD1 (6 bases). The CDR3 is 15 residues long. Germline CDR1 reads SGHNT; CDR2 reads YENEEA. Trimming cost V 3 bases and J 3 bases, with 14 bases left between them. This CDR3 reads CASSLNRVADTEAFF. CDR3 bases: TGTGCCAGCAGCTTGAACAGGGTTGCGGACACTGAAGCTTTCTTT.

This clone has only a few counts. The rearrangement uses TRBV27 and TRBJ2-5; D gene ambiguous. This CDR3 spans 12 amino acids. Trimming cost V 6 bases and J 5 bases, with 10 bases left between them. Germline assignment: CDR1 MNHEY and CDR2 SMNVEV (reference sequence). The chain's CDR3 is CASSKSEETQYF. CDR3 in DNA: TGTGCCAGCAGCAAGAGTGAGGAGACCCAGTACTTC.

This clone came up a few times. The genes are TRBV5-1 and TRBJ2-4; unclear D gene. The germline CDR1 and CDR2 sequences are SGHRS and YFSETQ. Trimming shortened V by 0 bases and J by 8 bases, and 12 bases separated the two germline ends. The length of the CDR3 is 14 residues. The CDR3 reads CASSLGYGSDIQYF. The CDR3 bases are TGCGCCAGCAGCTTGGGCTATGGGTCGGACATTCAGTACTTC.

CDR3 loop: CASSPGGSSSYNEQFF. The DNA for the CDR3 is TGCGCCAGCAGCCCGGGGGGCTCCAGCTCCTACAATGAGCAGTTCTTC. The J gene is TRBJ2-1, the V gene TRBV5-1, with D possibly being TRBD2 (7 bases). V lost 4 bases, J lost 0 bases, and 14 bases lay in between. Germline V gene sequence: CDR1 SGHRS, CDR2 YFSETQ. The CDR3 runs 16 residues.

This clone was seen a few times. The chain links TRBV5-5 to TRBJ2-7; D gene ambiguous. The CDR3 is 13 residues long. Trimming took off 1 base at V and 1 base at J, with 6 bases between the two ends. CDR1 and CDR2 from the germline V gene are SGHKS and YYEKEE (reference sequence). The CDR3 spells CASSLISSYEQYV. The CDR3 DNA follows: TGTGCCAGCAGCTTGATTAGTTCCTACGAGCAGTACGTC.

The rearrangement links TRBV9 to TRBJ2-5, with TRBD2 identical over 11 bases. Germline values: CDR1 SGDLS, CDR2 YYNGEE. V lost 0 bases, J lost 2 bases, and 3 bases stayed unmatched. The CDR3 extends over 16 amino acids. The CDR3 bases are TGTGCCAGCAGCGTAGGTTGGACTAGCGGGCAAGAGACCCAGTACTTC. Protein product: CASSVGWTSGQETQYF.

This clone was recorded a few times. The junction departs from the called germline gene at one end, perhaps through a read error. J is TRBJ2-1 and V is TRBV6-1; tentatively, D is TRBD2 (6 bases). Germline CDR1 reads MNHNS; CDR2 reads SASEGT. The CDR3 sequence is 13 residues long. The CDR3 DNA is TGTGCCATCAGTGCGGGAACCTACAATGAGCAGTTCTTC. Its protein is CAISAGTYNEQFF.

The rearrangement joins TRBV25-1 to TRBJ1-2, with D unclear. V was cut by 3 bases and J by 11 bases, with 10 bases left in between. The CDR3 runs 11 residues. The V gene's germline CDR1 is MGHDK and CDR2 SYGVNS. The CDR3: CASSDSVGYTF. CDR3 sequence (DNA): TGTGCCAGCAGTGATTCGGTTGGGTACACCTTC.

This clone was seen a handful of times. The chain employs TRBV5-6 and TRBJ2-1; 9 bases agree with TRBD2. The CDR3 is 16 residues long. CDR1 and CDR2 (germline): SGHDT, YYEEEE. The junction had 10 bases not matched to a gene; V was cut back by 2 bases and J by 7 bases. CDR3 sequence reads: CASSFLAGVISNEQFF. The DNA for the CDR3 is TGTGCCAGCAGCTTTTTAGCGGGAGTAATTTCGAATGAGCAGTTCTTC. Using reference TRBV5-6 and TRBJ2-1 for the parts outside the CDR3, the full variable domain is DAGVTQSPTHLIKTRGQQVTLRCSPKSGHDTVSWYQQALGQGPQFIFQYYEEEERQRGNFPDRFSGHQFPNYSSELNVNALLLGDSALYLCASSFLAGVISNEQFFGPGTRLTVL.

The gene calls are TRBV29-1 and TRBJ1-2, with TRBD1 matching 8 bases. The V segment lost 1 base and the J segment 4 bases; nucleotides outside the gene matches: 5. Germline loops: CDR1 SQVTM, CDR2 ANQGSEA. This CDR3 is 14 amino acids long. CDR3 amino acids: CSVEVGQGVYGYTF. The CDR3 region has the DNA TGCAGCGTTGAAGTTGGACAGGGAGTCTATGGCTACACCTTC.

The sample holds a few counts of this clone. The chain recombines TRBV6-5 with TRBJ2-5; perhaps TRBD1 as D (7 bases). CDR3 length: 14 residues. CDR1 and CDR2 (germline): MNHEY, SVGAGI. V was shortened by 5 bases and J by 4 bases, with 14 bases between the two germline ends. The CDR3 coding sequence is TGTGCCAGCAGTGCCCAGGGGGGTAGAGAGACCCAGTACTTC. Its translation is CASSAQGGRETQYF.

This clone was observed at least ten times. V and J are TRBV10-3 and TRBJ1-1; maybe TRBD1 (6 bases). The length of the CDR3 is 13 residues. Germline values: CDR1 ENHRY, CDR2 SYGVKD. The V gene lost 10 bases and the J gene lost 2 bases, with 14 bases spanning the gap. CDR3 sequence: CATSTGRNTEAFF. CDR3 bases: TGTGCCACCTCGACAGGCCGCAACACTGAAGCTTTCTTT.

The rearrangement joins TRBV2 to TRBJ1-3; D is unclear. V dropped 8 bases and J dropped 1 base, with 21 bases sitting between them. CDR1 is SNHLY and CDR2 is FYNNEI in the germline V gene. The CDR3 contains 17 residues. The CDR3 loop is CASGKDSHRLSGNTIYF. The CDR3 DNA sequence: TGTGCCAGCGGAAAGGACTCACACCGGCTTTCTGGAAACACCATATATTTT.

This clone has just a few counts. The genes are TRBV7-2 and TRBJ2-2, with 7 bases that match TRBD1. The CDR3 has 14 residues. Trimming cost V 5 bases and J 7 bases; bases outside gene matches: 7. Germline assignment: CDR1 SGHTA and CDR2 FQGNSA. DNA of the CDR3: TGTGCCAGCAGCCCCAGACAGGGAAACGGGGAGCTGTTTTTT. Its protein product is CASSPRQGNGELFF.

This clone has a handful of counts. This chain connects TRBV4-3 to TRBJ2-7, with D unresolved. There are 14 residues in the CDR3. Trimming stripped 1 base from V and 4 bases from J, with 11 bases between. CDR1 is LGHNA, CDR2 YSLEER, per germline. This CDR3 is CASSQVRQMYEQYV. The CDR3 region has the DNA TGCGCCAGCAGCCAAGTCCGGCAGATGTACGAGCAGTACGTC.

V and J are TRBV2 and TRBJ2-7; D is possibly TRBD1 (6 bases). The CDR3 loop spans 12 amino acids. Germline V lookup: CDR1 SNHLY, CDR2 FYNNEI. V lost 6 bases, J lost 5 bases, and 11 bases lay in between. The DNA for the CDR3 is TGTGCCAGCAGCCTACAGGGCCACGAGCAGTACTTC. This sequence encodes CASSLQGHEQYF.

This clone occurred a few times. The chain combines TRBV11-2 with TRBJ1-4, with a possible D match to TRBD1 (5 bases). This CDR3 has 15 residues. Germline V gene sequence: CDR1 SGHAT, CDR2 FQNNGV. Trimming cost V 5 bases and J 5 bases, with 15 bases left between them. CDR3 nucleotide sequence: TGTGCCAGCAGCCCGATACGGGGACGGAATGAAAAACTGTTTTTT. This sequence encodes CASSPIRGRNEKLFF.

This clone appeared a few times. The chain joins TRBV6-6 to TRBJ2-7; D possibly uses TRBD1 or TRBD2 (5 bases each). V was trimmed by 4 bases and J by 1 base, leaving 11 bases between them. CDR1 MNHNY and CDR2 SVGAGI come from the germline V gene (reference sequence). This CDR3 has 14 amino acids. The CDR3 nucleotides read TGTGCCAGCAGTTCCGGGACGGCTTCCTACGAGCAGTACTTC. Its translation: CASSSGTASYEQYF.

This clone was recorded a few times. The V and J genes are TRBV5-1 and TRBJ2-7; the match to TRBD2 covers 10 bases. This CDR3 is 16 amino acids long. The J segment lost 0 bases and the V segment lost 2 bases, leaving 5 bases of the junction unmatched. The germline V gene has CDR1 SGHRS and CDR2 YFSETQ. The CDR3 region is CASSFGAGGSSYEQYF. CDR3 DNA sequence: TGCGCCAGCAGCTTTGGAGCGGGGGGGAGCTCCTACGAGCAGTACTTC.

This clone was detected many times. V and J are TRBV2 and TRBJ1-6; the D is unclear. Per the germline V gene, CDR1 is SNHLY and CDR2 is FYNNEI. V was cut by 3 bases and J by 8 bases, with 17 bases left in between. CDR3 size: 16 residues. The CDR3 sequence: CASSDGKGGSDSPLHF. The CDR3 nucleotides are TGTGCCAGCAGTGATGGCAAGGGAGGGAGCGATTCACCCCTCCACTTT.

This clone was observed many times. The rearrangement joins TRBV7-9 to TRBJ2-1, with D hard to call. Germline CDR1 SEHNR, CDR2 FQNEAQ (reference sequence). CDR3 size: 12 residues. V was clipped by 4 bases and J by 7 bases, with 8 bases between them. In DNA form, the CDR3 reads TGTGCCAGCAGCTCCCTCCGAAATGAGCAGTTCTTC. It translates to CASSSLRNEQFF.